This T cell receptor beta chain is drawn from a study of metastatic and nonmetastatic thyroid tumors. TCRdb re-analyzed the PCR reads using MiXCR. This table has around 50,000 clones, 22% appearing once. Study-wide points: Malignant thyroid tumors reportedly had TCR beta diversity that was significantly higher than in benign nodules, in blood and tumor.

This clone was recorded many times. What it recognizes is unknown. Among the patients, none had received any treatment before thyroid surgery. V lost 1 base and J lost 7; bases outside the gene matches: 9. Germline CDR1 KGHSH, CDR2 LQKENI. The CDR3 contains 17 residues. The V and J genes are TRBV18 and TRBJ2-2, with TRBD1 matching over 10 bases. The TCR originated in a male donor with papillary thyroid cancer or a benign thyroid nodule (not recorded which). Some clones in this sample may be carry-over from other donors' samples. Source material: blood. The DNA of the CDR3 is TGTGCCAGCTCACCACGGGACAGGGGTTTATACGGCGGGGAGCTGTTTTTT. Its translation: CASSPRDRGLYGGELFF. Full variable domain (rest looked up from reference TRBV18 and TRBJ2-2): NAGVMQNPRHLVRRRGQEARLRCSPMKGHSHVYWYRQLPEEGLKFMVYLQKENIIDESGMPKERFSAEFPKEGPSILRIQQVVRGDSAAYFCASSPRDRGLYGGELFFGEGSRLTVL.